A single sample is the source of the 24 T cell receptor beta chains below, sequenced in a study of T cell responses to AZD1222 COVID-19 vaccine. TCRdb's table, derived via immunoSEQ multiplex PCR, lists solely in-frame clones and lacks some. The data show about 190,000 clones, roughly 93% seen once. Material: peripheral blood, obtained on day 0 of AZD1222 vaccination. Receptors originate from an adult in good health.

This clone was detected only once. The rearrangement joins TRBV14 to TRBJ2-1, with TRBD2 identical over 10 bases. The CDR3 spans 17 residues. Germline assignment: CDR1 SGHDN and CDR2 FVKESK. The J segment lost 4 bases and the V segment lost 2 bases, leaving 8 bases of the junction unmatched. The CDR3 nucleotides are TGTGCCAGCAGCCAATTTAGCGGGGGGCTCCGTTACAATGAGCAGTTCTTC. Residues: CASSQFSGGLRYNEQFF.

V usage is TRBV27 and J usage is TRBJ1-2, with 7 bases fitting TRBD1. Germline loops: CDR1 MNHEY, CDR2 SMNVEV (reference sequence). V gave up 5 bases and J gave up 8 bases; unmatched junction bases: 11. There are 14 residues in the CDR3. This CDR3 reads CASSGQYRGAGYTF. CDR3 sequence (DNA): TGTGCCAGCAGTGGCCAATACAGGGGAGCAGGCTACACCTTC.

V and J are TRBV27 and TRBJ2-1; 8 bases are a match to TRBD2. The germline CDR1 and CDR2 sequences are MNHEY and SMNVEV (reference sequence). V was pared by 6 bases and J by 5 bases, with 15 bases of the junction left unmatched. The CDR3 loop spans 17 amino acids. The CDR3 bases are TGTGCCAGCAGCAAAAGAAGCGGGAGAGGTTACGACAATGAGCAGTTCTTC. Translated: CASSKRSGRGYDNEQFF.

In DNA form, the CDR3 reads TGCGCCAGCAGCTTAAGTGGGACTAGCGGGGTTGATGAGCAGTTCTTC. Residues: CASSLSGTSGVDEQFF. The chain employs TRBV5-1 and TRBJ2-1, with TRBD2 matching over 13 bases. The J segment lost 8 bases and the V segment lost 2 bases, leaving 7 bases of the junction unmatched. Germline CDR1 is SGHRS and CDR2 is YFSETQ. The CDR3 consists of 16 residues. Drawing the rest from reference TRBV5-1 and TRBJ2-1, the complete variable domain is KAGVTQTPRYLIKTRGQQVTLSCSPISGHRSVSWYQQTPGQGLQFLFEYFSETQRNKGNFPGRFSGRQFSNSRSEMNVSTLELGDSALYLCASSLSGTSGVDEQFFGPGTRLTVL.

The CDR3 here is CASSTRAAVGNSPLHF. CDR3 nucleotides: TGTGCCAGCAGCACCAGGGCCGCGGTAGGGAATTCACCCCTCCACTTT. The chain employs TRBV9 and TRBJ1-6; tentatively, D is TRBD1 (5 bases). The CDR3 totals 16 residues. Germline CDR1 and CDR2: SGDLS and YYNGEE. Trimming removed 4 bases from V and 7 bases from J, with 18 bases in between. The whole variable domain, remainder taken from reference TRBV9 and TRBJ1-6, is DSGVTQTPKHLITATGQRVTLRCSPRSGDLSVYWYQQSLDQGLQFLIQYYNGEERAKGNILERFSAQQFPDLHSELNLSSLELGDSALYFCASSTRAAVGNSPLHFGNGTRLTVT.

CDR3 DNA: TGTGCCAGCAGGGGCAGGGTGAGCTCCTACAATGAGCAGTTCTTC. Protein sequence: CASRGRVSSYNEQFF. The chain carries TRBV27 and TRBJ2-1, with D perhaps TRBD1 (5 bases). This CDR3 is built from 15 residues. Germline V gene lookup returns CDR1 MNHEY and CDR2 SMNVEV (reference sequence). Trimming pared 6 bases from V and 0 bases from J, leaving 12 bases between.

The V gene is TRBV9, the J gene TRBJ1-2, with TRBD1 matching over 7 bases. Trimming took 3 bases from V and 8 from J; bases not matched to a gene: 13. Germline V CDR1 and CDR2: SGDLS, YYNGEE. This CDR3 has 15 amino acids. The CDR3 bases are TGTGCCAGCAGCGGACCGATGGACAGGCCTAGGGGCTACACCTTC. Translated: CASSGPMDRPRGYTF.

This chain uses TRBV13 with TRBJ2-1; 9 bases map to TRBD2. Trimming took 3 bases from V and 4 from J; bases not matched to a gene: 7. The CDR3 extends over 16 amino acids. In germline, CDR1 is PRHDT, CDR2 FYEKMQ (reference sequence). The CDR3 loop is CASSFGSGGTYNEQFF. CDR3 sequence (DNA): TGTGCCAGCAGCTTTGGTAGCGGGGGTACGTACAATGAGCAGTTCTTC.

V and J are TRBV4-1 and TRBJ1-3, with unresolved D. The CDR3 sequence is 15 residues long. The germline gives CDR1 MGHRA, CDR2 YSYEKL. Trimming left V 2 bases short and J 0 bases short, with 8 bases between. The CDR3 reads CASSQSYFSGNTIYF. The CDR3, as DNA: TGCGCCAGCAGCCAATCGTACTTCTCTGGAAACACCATATATTTT.

The gene calls are TRBV12-3 or TRBV12-4 and TRBJ2-1; D unclear. The length of the CDR3 is 12 residues. V was shortened by 5 bases and J by 6 bases, with 8 bases between the two germline ends. This chain's CDR3 is CASSLLTNEQFF. DNA for the CDR3: TGTGCCAGCAGTCTCCTAACCAATGAGCAGTTCTTC.

Comments on this clone: This sample also contains other DNA sequences that code for the same CDR3. The rearrangement links TRBV10-3 to TRBJ1-1; 9 bases map to TRBD1. Trimming at V came to 2 bases and at J to 0 bases, leaving 1 base not matched to a gene. CDR1 ENHRY and CDR2 SYGVKD come from the germline V gene. The CDR3 totals 15 residues. In DNA, the CDR3 is TGTGCCATCAGTGAGGGGACAGGGATGAACACTGAAGCTTTCTTT. Translated: CAISEGTGMNTEAFF.

This chain connects TRBV14 to TRBJ2-1, with 8 bases that match TRBD2. Germline CDR1 SGHDN, CDR2 FVKESK. The CDR3 runs to 16 residues. The ends lost 4 bases at V and 0 bases at J; junction bases unmatched: 5. The CDR3 is CASSPPGGSSYNEQFF. In DNA, the CDR3 is TGTGCCAGCAGCCCCCCGGGAGGGAGCTCCTACAATGAGCAGTTCTTC. Looking up the rest from reference TRBV14 and TRBJ2-1 gives the full variable domain: EAGVTQFPSHSVIEKGQTVTLRCDPISGHDNLYWYRRVMGKEIKFLLHFVKESKQDESGMPNNRFLAERTGGTYSTLKVQPAELEDSGVYFCASSPPGGSSYNEQFFGPGTRLTVL.

In its sample, this clone was seen once. J is TRBJ2-3 and V is TRBV21-1; TRBD1 is taken as the D call from the table, unchecked against the DNA. TRBV21-1 is flagged as a pseudogene. The CDR3 loop spans 13 amino acids. CDR3 region: CANTGQRTDTQYF. CDR3 coding DNA: TGTGCCAACACGGGACAGCGCACAGATACGCAGTATTTT.

This clone has just one count. The rearrangement uses TRBV12-3 or TRBV12-4 and TRBJ1-5; weak D call: TRBD1 (5 bases). With 7 bases removed from V and 2 bases from J, the gap between germline ends came to 9 bases. The CDR3 contains 13 residues. CDR3 amino acids: CASNDRGNQPQHF. For the CDR3, the DNA is TGTGCCAGCAACGACAGAGGCAATCAGCCCCAGCATTTT.

V and J are TRBV27 and TRBJ1-1; D might be TRBD1 (5 bases). Germline V gene data show CDR1 as MNHEY and CDR2 as SMNVEV (reference sequence). CDR3 length: 13 residues. Trimming pared 3 bases from V and 4 bases from J, leaving 9 bases between. The CDR3 coding sequence is TGTGCCAGCAGTTTGGTCAGGGCCACTGAAGCTTTCTTT. Translated, it gives CASSLVRATEAFF.

The V gene is TRBV9, the J gene TRBJ2-3; TRBD2 aligns across 9 bases. The germline V gene has CDR1 SGDLS and CDR2 YYNGEE. The CDR3 runs to 15 residues. The trim removed 5 bases at V and 4 bases at J, leaving 8 bases unmatched. As DNA, the CDR3 is TGTGCCAGCAGGGCAGCGGGGGGCCGAGCAGATACGCAGTATTTT. As protein: CASRAAGGRADTQYF.

This sequence joins TRBV7-3 and TRBJ2-2; a weak D match, TRBD2 (5 bases). V lost 3 bases and J 0 bases, leaving 11 bases between the germline ends. The CDR3 length is 16 residues. CDR1 and CDR2 from the germline V gene are SGHTA and FQGTGA. CDR3 region: CASSFGAEPNTGELFF. The CDR3 DNA reads TGTGCCAGCAGCTTTGGAGCGGAGCCGAACACCGGGGAGCTGTTTTTT. Full variable domain (rest looked up from reference TRBV7-3 and TRBJ2-2): GAGVSQTPSNKVTEKGKYVELRCDPISGHTALYWYRQSLGQGPEFLIYFQGTGAADDSGLPNDRFFAVRPEGSVSTLKIQRTERGDSAVYLCASSFGAEPNTGELFFGEGSRLTVL.

This chain connects TRBV5-1 to TRBJ2-3; 11 nucleotides agree with TRBD2. The CDR3 consists of 19 residues. CDR1 is SGHRS, CDR2 YFSETQ, per germline. The ends lost 1 base at V and 0 bases at J; junction bases unmatched: 10. In nucleotides, the CDR3 is TGCGCCAGCAGCTTGTCCACCGTACTAGCGGGAGTGAGCACAGATACGCAGTATTTT. It translates to CASSLSTVLAGVSTDTQYF.

This chain links TRBV4-2 with TRBJ2-1; D is perhaps TRBD1 (8 bases). Germline CDR1 and CDR2: LGHNA and YNFKEQ. Trimming shortened V by 4 bases and J by 4 bases, and 29 bases separated the two germline ends. This CDR3 region has 20 residues. CDR3 sequence reads: CASSLAAGGGTGPGYNEQFF. The CDR3, as DNA: TGTGCCAGCAGCCTAGCGGCAGGGGGAGGGACAGGCCCGGGGTACAATGAGCAGTTCTTC.

This rearrangement joins TRBV19 to TRBJ2-5; D is unclear. V lost 1 base and J 5 bases, leaving 11 bases between the germline ends. The germline CDR1 and CDR2 sequences are LNHDA and SQIVND (reference sequence). The CDR3 runs 14 residues. CDR3 bases: TGTGCCAGTAGTATAGGGGCAACAGCTGAGACCCAGTACTTC. It specifies CASSIGATAETQYF.

The genes are TRBV28 and TRBJ1-2, with 10 bases aligning to TRBD1. CDR1 and CDR2 (germline): MDHEN, SYDVKM. The CDR3 is made up of 14 amino acids. J was trimmed by 4 bases and V by 7 bases; bases with no gene match: 6. The chain's CDR3 is CASKTGGAVYGYTF. DNA for the CDR3: TGTGCCAGCAAGACAGGGGGCGCCGTCTATGGCTACACCTTC.

The chain is built from TRBV12-3 or TRBV12-4 and TRBJ2-3, with no clear D. The V and J ends lost 6 bases and 4 bases respectively, with 8 bases between them. The CDR3 extends over 12 amino acids. The CDR3 region is CASSVASDTQYF. In DNA form, the CDR3 reads TGTGCCAGCAGCGTGGCGTCAGATACGCAGTATTTT.

V and J are TRBV15 and TRBJ2-7; D is perhaps TRBD1 or TRBD2 (6 bases each). V lost 0 bases and J lost 3, with 12 bases in between. Germline assignment: CDR1 LNHNV and CDR2 YYDKDF (reference sequence). The CDR3 length is 15 residues. DNA of the CDR3: TGTGCCACCAGCAGAGATAGGGGGGAAAACTACGAGCAGTACTTC. This encodes CATSRDRGENYEQYF.

The rearrangement uses TRBV24-1 and TRBJ2-2, with D possibly TRBD1 on 6 matching bases. Germline-derived CDR1 and CDR2 are KGHDR and SFDVKD. This CDR3 has 18 amino acids. Trimming removed 3 bases at V and 7 bases at J, with 23 bases between. The CDR3 DNA follows: TGTGCCACCAGTGATCGGGGCAAACAGGGTGACGGGCGCGGGGAGCTGTTTTTT. It yields the protein CATSDRGKQGDGRGELFF.